The rows below give T cell receptor beta chains drawn from one sample of a study of blood T cell repertoires in COVID-19. This table comes from immunoSEQ multiplex PCR, and its TCRdb copy is limited to in-frame clones, with some not included. The sample has fewer than 200,000 clones, roughly 80% seen once; the top ten hold roughly 8.4%. The sample was peripheral blood. The receptors shown here come from a man between 60 and 75 years old with acute or convalescent COVID-19. Each CDR3 is given with its conserved first and last residue. Fields, in order: J gene, D gene, V gene, clone size, CDR3 DNA, CDR3 protein. D genes are given only for firm matches. Not every row has a clone size; where given, it reads once, few, many or a size class.

j_call: TRBJ1-1; d_call: .; v_call: TRBV13; clone_size: .; cdr3_nt: TGTGCCAGCAGCACCGACAGGATCACTGAAGCTTTCTTT; cdr3_aa: CASSTDRITEAFF
j_call: TRBJ2-3; d_call: .; v_call: TRBV11-2; clone_size: .; cdr3_nt: TGTGCCAGCAGCACGAGAGGGGGAGATACGCAGTATTTT; cdr3_aa: CASSTRGGDTQYF
j_call: TRBJ1-5; d_call: .; v_call: TRBV28; clone_size: .; cdr3_nt: TGTGCCAGCGGCCCTTCTGGGGCGGCTAGCAATCAGCCCCAGCATTTT; cdr3_aa: CASGPSGAASNQPQHF
j_call: TRBJ1-2; d_call: .; v_call: TRBV3-1/TRBV3-2; clone_size: .; cdr3_nt: TGTGCCAGCAGCCAATCCAGCGGGGCGTCTGGCTACACCTTC; cdr3_aa: CASSQSSGASGYTF
j_call: TRBJ2-3; d_call: .; v_call: TRBV4-2; clone_size: .; cdr3_nt: TGTGCCAGCAGCCAAGAGACGGTGGGCAACACAGATACGCAGTATTTT; cdr3_aa: CASSQETVGNTDTQYF
j_call: TRBJ1-4; d_call: TRBD1; v_call: TRBV27; clone_size: .; cdr3_nt: TGTGCCAGCAGTTTATCCGGGACAGGGGAGCTCTCACTGTTTTTT; cdr3_aa: CASSLSGTGELSLFF
j_call: TRBJ1-1; d_call: TRBD1; v_call: TRBV6-5; clone_size: .; cdr3_nt: TGTGCCAGCACAGAGGGACAGGGGAACACTGAAGCTTTCTTT; cdr3_aa: CASTEGQGNTEAFF
j_call: TRBJ2-1; d_call: TRBD1; v_call: TRBV7-2; clone_size: .; cdr3_nt: TGTGCCAGCAGCCAAGCTCACGGGACAGGGTTTAATGAGCAGTTCTTC; cdr3_aa: CASSQAHGTGFNEQFF
j_call: TRBJ2-7; d_call: TRBD1; v_call: TRBV9; clone_size: .; cdr3_nt: TGTGCCAGCAGCCCCCTGGGGGGGACAGGGAACAACGAGCAGTACTTC; cdr3_aa: CASSPLGGTGNNEQYF
j_call: TRBJ1-1; d_call: TRBD1; v_call: TRBV3-1/TRBV3-2; clone_size: .; cdr3_nt: TGTGCCAGCAGCCGGACAGGGGGTGGAGGGACTGAAGCTTTCTTT; cdr3_aa: CASSRTGGGGTEAFF
j_call: TRBJ2-1; d_call: TRBD1; v_call: TRBV27; clone_size: .; cdr3_nt: TGTGCCAGCAGTCCCCACAGGGGGGAGCAGTTCTTC; cdr3_aa: CASSPHRGEQFF
j_call: TRBJ2-3; d_call: TRBD2; v_call: TRBV6-5; clone_size: few; cdr3_nt: TGTGCCAGCAGTTACTCTAGCGGGGGATGGGATACGCAGTATTTT; cdr3_aa: CASSYSSGGWDTQYF
j_call: TRBJ1-2; d_call: .; v_call: TRBV29-1; clone_size: .; cdr3_nt: TGCAGCGTGAAACCCTGGGGGACTCTCGGGGGCTACACCTTC; cdr3_aa: CSVKPWGTLGGYTF
j_call: TRBJ2-3; d_call: TRBD2; v_call: TRBV28; clone_size: .; cdr3_nt: TGTGCCAGCAGTTCCGGGACTAGCGGCTTCACAGATACGCAGTATTTT; cdr3_aa: CASSSGTSGFTDTQYF
j_call: TRBJ2-5; d_call: TRBD2; v_call: TRBV19; clone_size: .; cdr3_nt: TGTGCCAGTAGTATTCGGGGACTAGCGGGTGGAGAGACCCAGTACTTC; cdr3_aa: CASSIRGLAGGETQYF